This T cell receptor (beta chain) was sequenced during a study of blood T cell repertoires in COVID-19. Study in general: The origin of the acute and convalescent COVID-19 samples was the United States, Italy and Spain. Sources were T cells, B-cell-depleted T cells, or PBMCs; the material itself was cDNA or gDNA.

Per the germline V gene, CDR1 is ENHRY and CDR2 is SYGVKD. Trimming took 4 bases from V and 2 from J; bases not matched to a gene: 1. The CDR3 extends over 13 amino acids. Per the study methods: Reference gene primer amplification in the assay estimated nucleated cell counts. Clones were read by immunoSEQ multiplex PCR, and TCRdb kept only the in-frame ones, dropping some. Clonal size and the V and J genes are those of that table, whereas D and trimming came from the DNA. The table records fewer than 90,000 clones, about 80% of them present only once. The V gene is TRBV10-3, the J gene TRBJ2-5; 7 nucleotides agree with TRBD2. This sequence was found in a woman over 75 with acute or convalescent COVID-19. Material for sequencing was peripheral blood. CDR3 amino acids: CAISGAGQETQYF. The CDR3 nucleotides are TGTGCCATCAGTGGAGCGGGACAAGAGACCCAGTACTTC.